The source of this TCR beta chain is a study of blood T cells in healthy people across ages. Deletions cut 6 bases from V and 3 bases from J, with 11 bases between. The CDR3 loop spans 13 amino acids. The germline CDR1 and CDR2 sequences are MNHEY and SVGEGT. Using a J-beta primer mix together with a sample-barcoded 5' primer, a second PCR was run for roughly 7 to 12 cycles. MiXCR was run by TCRdb on the 5' RACE reads, yielding one entry per CDR3 protein. The table lists approximately 1,000,000 distinct CDR3 sequences, around two fifths of them singletons. This receptor was identified in a man aged 18-30 years in good health. The specimen was blood. The V call is TRBV6-2 or TRBV6-3, the J call TRBJ1-1; tentative D call: TRBD1 (6 bases). Written as DNA, the CDR3 is TGTGCCAGCAGGATCGGACAGCACACTGAAGCTTTCTTT. Its protein product is CASRIGQHTEAFF.